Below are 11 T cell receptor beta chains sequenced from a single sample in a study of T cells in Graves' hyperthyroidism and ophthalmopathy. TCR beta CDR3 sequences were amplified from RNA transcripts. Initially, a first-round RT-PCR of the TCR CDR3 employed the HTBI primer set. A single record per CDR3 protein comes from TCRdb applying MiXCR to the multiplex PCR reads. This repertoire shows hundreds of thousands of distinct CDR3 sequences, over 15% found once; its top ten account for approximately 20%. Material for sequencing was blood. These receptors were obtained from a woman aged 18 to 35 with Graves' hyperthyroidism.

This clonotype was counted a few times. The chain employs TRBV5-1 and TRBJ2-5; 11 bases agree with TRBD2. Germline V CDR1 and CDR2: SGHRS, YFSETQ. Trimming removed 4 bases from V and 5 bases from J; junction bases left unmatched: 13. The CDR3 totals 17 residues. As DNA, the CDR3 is TGCGCCAGCAGCCCCCGCGGTAGCGGGAGGGTCCGTGAGACCCAGTACTTC. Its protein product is CASSPRGSGRVRETQYF.

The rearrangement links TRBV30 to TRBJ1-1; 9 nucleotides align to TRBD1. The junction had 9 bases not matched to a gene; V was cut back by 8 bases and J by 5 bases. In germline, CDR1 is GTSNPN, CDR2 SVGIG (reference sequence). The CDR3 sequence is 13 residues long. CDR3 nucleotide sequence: TGTGCCGGCCAACAGGGGGCGCGGACTGAAGCTTTCTTT. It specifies CAGQQGARTEAFF.

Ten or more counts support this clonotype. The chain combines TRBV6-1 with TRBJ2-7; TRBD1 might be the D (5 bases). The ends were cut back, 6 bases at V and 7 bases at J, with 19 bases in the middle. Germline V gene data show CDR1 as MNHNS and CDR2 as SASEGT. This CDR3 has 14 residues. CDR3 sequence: CASRPGGALGEQYF. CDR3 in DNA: TGTGCCAGCAGACCAGGTGGGGCTCTTGGAGAGCAGTACTTC.

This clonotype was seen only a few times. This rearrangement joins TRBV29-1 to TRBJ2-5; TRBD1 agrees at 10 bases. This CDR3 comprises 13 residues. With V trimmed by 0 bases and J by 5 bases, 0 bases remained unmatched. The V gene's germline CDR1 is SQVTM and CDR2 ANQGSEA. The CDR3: CSVEEGQGETQYF. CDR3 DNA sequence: TGCAGCGTTGAAGAGGGACAGGGGGAGACCCAGTACTTC. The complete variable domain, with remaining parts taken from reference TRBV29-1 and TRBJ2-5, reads SAVISQKPSRDICQRGTSLTIQCQVDSQVTMMFWYRQQPGQSLTLIATANQGSEATYESGFVIDKFPISRPNLTFSTLTVSNMSPEDSSIYLCSVEEGQGETQYFGPGTRLLVL.

CDR3 protein: CASSSDHNEQFF. CDR3 bases: TGTGCCAGCAGCTCGGACCACAATGAGCAGTTCTTC. The V and J genes are TRBV11-1 and TRBJ2-1; no firm D call. The CDR3 length is 12 residues. Germline V gene lookup returns CDR1 SGHAT and CDR2 FQDESV (reference sequence). V lost 4 bases, J lost 5 bases, and 6 bases lay in between.

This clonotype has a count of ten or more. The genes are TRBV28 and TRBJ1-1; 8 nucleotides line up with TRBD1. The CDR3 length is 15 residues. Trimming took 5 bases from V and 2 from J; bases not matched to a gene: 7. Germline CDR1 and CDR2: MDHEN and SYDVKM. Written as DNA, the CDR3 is TGTGCCAGCAGTGGGGGGGGGACAGGTAACACTGAAGCTTTCTTT. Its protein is CASSGGGTGNTEAFF. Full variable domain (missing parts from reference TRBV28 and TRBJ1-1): DVKVTQSSRYLVKRTGEKVFLECVQDMDHENMFWYRQDPGLGLRLIYFSYDVKMKEKGDIPEGYSVSREKKERFSLILESASTNQTSMYLCASSGGGTGNTEAFFGQGTRLTVV.

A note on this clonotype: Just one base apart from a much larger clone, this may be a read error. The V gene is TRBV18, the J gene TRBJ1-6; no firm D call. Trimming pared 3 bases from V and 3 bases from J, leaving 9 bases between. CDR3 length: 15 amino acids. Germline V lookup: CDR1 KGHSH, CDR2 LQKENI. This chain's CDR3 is CASSPKAIYNSPLHF. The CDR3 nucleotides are TGTGCCAGCTCACCGAAGGCGATCTATAATTCACCCCTCCACTTT. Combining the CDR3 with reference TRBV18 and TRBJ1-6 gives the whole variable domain NAGVMQNPRHLVRRRGQEARLRCSPMKGHSHVYWYRQLPEEGLKFMVYLQKENIIDESGMPKERFSAEFPKEGPSILRIQQVVRGDSAAYFCASSPKAIYNSPLHFGNGTRLTVT.

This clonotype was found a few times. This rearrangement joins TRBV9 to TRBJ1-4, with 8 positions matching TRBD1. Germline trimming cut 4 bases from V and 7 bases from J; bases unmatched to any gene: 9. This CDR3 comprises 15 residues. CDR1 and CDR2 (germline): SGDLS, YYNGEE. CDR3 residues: CASSPRTGMGEKLFF. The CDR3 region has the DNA TGTGCCAGCAGCCCCCGGACAGGGATGGGTGAAAAACTGTTTTTT.

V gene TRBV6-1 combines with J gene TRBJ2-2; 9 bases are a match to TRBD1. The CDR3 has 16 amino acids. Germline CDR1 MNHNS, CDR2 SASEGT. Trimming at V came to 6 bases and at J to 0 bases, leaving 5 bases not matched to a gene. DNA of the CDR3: TGTGCCAGCAGGGTACAGGGGGCCGCGAACACCGGGGAGCTGTTTTTT. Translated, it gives CASRVQGAANTGELFF.

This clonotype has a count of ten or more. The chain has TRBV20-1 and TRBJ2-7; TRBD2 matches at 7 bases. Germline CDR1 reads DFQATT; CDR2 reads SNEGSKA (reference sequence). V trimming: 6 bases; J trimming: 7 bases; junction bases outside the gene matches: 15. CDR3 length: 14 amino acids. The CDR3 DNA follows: TGCAGTGCGTGCGAGGCGGGGGAACGACGGGAGCAGTACTTC. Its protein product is CSACEAGERREQYF.

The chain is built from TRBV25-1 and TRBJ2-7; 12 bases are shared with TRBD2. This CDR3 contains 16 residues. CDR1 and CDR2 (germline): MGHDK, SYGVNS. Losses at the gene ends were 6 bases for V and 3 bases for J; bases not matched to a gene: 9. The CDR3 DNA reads TGTGCCAGCAGCCTGGGGACTAGCGGGTCTCGCTACGAGCAGTACTTC. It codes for CASSLGTSGSRYEQYF.